The next 24 T cell receptor beta chains were all read from a single sample in a study of T cell changes during pregnancy in multiple sclerosis. Profiled with immunoSEQ multiplex PCR; TCRdb holds only in-frame clones, not every one. The table shows approximately 70,000 clones, with 75% to 95% occurring only once. Here the sequenced sample was peripheral blood, taken in the first trimester of pregnancy. The receptor set was obtained from a female donor with multiple sclerosis, enrolled in a pregnancy study.

This clone is a singleton in its sample. V usage is TRBV19 and J usage is TRBJ2-1; TRBD2 might be the D (6 bases). This CDR3 region has 16 residues. Germline values: CDR1 LNHDA, CDR2 SQIVND (reference sequence). Trimming took 10 bases from V and 1 from J, leaving 20 bases between them. The CDR3 loop is CATKPPWGVSYNEQFF. Written as DNA, the CDR3 is TGTGCCACCAAACCCCCCTGGGGGGTTTCCTACAATGAGCAGTTCTTC.

This clone was seen just once. The chain uses TRBV5-4 and TRBJ2-7; a possible D gene is TRBD1 (5 bases). Germline values: CDR1 SGHNT, CDR2 YYREEE (reference sequence). The CDR3 spans 14 residues. Trimming cost V 4 bases and J 5 bases, with 16 bases left between them. In nucleotides, the CDR3 is TGTGCCAGCAGCCTTGGGGCAGGGTGGGACGAGCAGTACTTC. Residues: CASSLGAGWDEQYF.

This clone occurred once. The chain uses TRBV11-3 and TRBJ2-2; the D gene is possibly TRBD2 (6 bases). The CDR3 extends over 14 amino acids. The germline V gene has CDR1 SGHNT and CDR2 YENEEA. Trimming removed 6 bases at V and 5 bases at J, with 13 bases between. CDR3 sequence: CASSRGEVTGELFF. CDR3 coding DNA: TGTGCCAGCAGTAGAGGGGAGGTGACCGGGGAGCTGTTTTTT.

The chain uses TRBV19 and TRBJ2-3; perhaps TRBD1 as D (5 bases). The CDR3 totals 11 residues. With 9 bases removed from V and 6 bases from J, the gap between germline ends came to 10 bases. In germline, CDR1 is LNHDA, CDR2 SQIVND (reference sequence). CDR3 in amino acids: CASASGDTQYF. The CDR3 nucleotides read TGTGCCAGCGCCTCAGGGGATACGCAGTATTTT.

The rearrangement joins TRBV18 to TRBJ2-6; D remains ambiguous. From germline, CDR1 is KGHSH and CDR2 LQKENI. The CDR3 is 17 residues long. Trimming left V 3 bases short and J 0 bases short, with 12 bases between. The CDR3 DNA reads TGTGCCAGCTCACCGGGCCTTTCGAACTCTGGGGCCAACGTCCTGACTTTC. Translation: CASSPGLSNSGANVLTF.

The V call is TRBV30, the J call TRBJ1-2; no reliable D call. V dropped 0 bases and J dropped 8 bases, with 16 bases sitting between them. The CDR3 runs to 14 residues. From germline, CDR1 is GTSNPN and CDR2 SVGIG (reference sequence). The CDR3: CAWSVHRRGLGYTF. CDR3 sequence (DNA): TGTGCCTGGAGTGTACATAGAAGAGGACTGGGCTACACCTTC.

The chain combines TRBV27 with TRBJ1-4, with 11 bases aligning to TRBD1. Germline V gene lookup returns CDR1 MNHEY and CDR2 SMNVEV (reference sequence). The CDR3 consists of 16 residues. With V trimmed by 5 bases and J by 4 bases, 6 bases remained unmatched. In DNA form, the CDR3 reads TGTGCCAGCAGTCCGGACAGGGGGCCGGGTAATGAAAAACTGTTTTTT. Its translation: CASSPDRGPGNEKLFF.

The chain joins TRBV5-4 to TRBJ2-3; 8 bases fit TRBD2. The CDR3 totals 15 residues. V was pared by 4 bases and J by 0 bases, with 4 bases of the junction left unmatched. Germline lookup yields CDR1 SGHNT and CDR2 YYREEE (reference sequence). The CDR3 DNA is TGTGCCAGCAGCCTTAGCGGGACTAGCACAGATACGCAGTATTTT. Protein sequence: CASSLSGTSTDTQYF.

The chain combines TRBV6-5 with TRBJ1-2; D remains unclear. CDR1 is MNHEY, CDR2 SVGAGI, per germline. The CDR3 consists of 15 residues. V was cut by 7 bases and J by 5 bases, with 20 bases left in between. In DNA, the CDR3 is TGTGCCAGCACTCCTGGGCGGGCGCGATCGTATGGCTACACCTTC. Amino acids: CASTPGRARSYGYTF.

The chain recombines TRBV30 with TRBJ1-2, with 8 bases fitting TRBD1. CDR1 GTSNPN and CDR2 SVGIG come from the germline V gene (reference sequence). The ends lost 4 bases at V and 11 bases at J; junction bases unmatched: 9. This CDR3 region has 12 residues. The CDR3 DNA sequence: TGTGCCTGGAACGCAGGGGGCCTGCGGTACACCTTC. Residues: CAWNAGGLRYTF.

The chain recombines TRBV12-5 with TRBJ2-7; 7 positions match TRBD2. V shed 2 bases, J shed 0 bases, and the junction held 7 bases outside the gene matches. In germline, CDR1 is LGHNT, CDR2 FRNRAP. The CDR3 contains 16 residues. CDR3 nucleotide sequence: TGTGCTAGTGGTTTGTATGGGGGGGATGACTCCTACGAGCAGTACTTC. This encodes CASGLYGGDDSYEQYF.

CDR3 sequence reads: CASRPGGFSYEQYF. The CDR3 coding sequence is TGTGCCAGCAGACCAGGGGGATTTTCCTACGAGCAGTACTTC. The chain links TRBV5-6 to TRBJ2-7; 7 nucleotides agree with TRBD1. This CDR3 is built from 14 residues. V gave up 5 bases and J gave up 1 base; unmatched junction bases: 6. Per the germline V gene, CDR1 is SGHDT and CDR2 is YYEEEE.

J is TRBJ1-1 and V is TRBV27; unclear D gene. Trimming left V 5 bases short and J 0 bases short, with 10 bases between. CDR1 MNHEY and CDR2 SMNVEV come from the germline V gene (reference sequence). The CDR3 has 14 amino acids. The CDR3 loop is CASSPFRMNTEAFF. CDR3 sequence (DNA): TGTGCCAGCAGTCCCTTCAGGATGAACACTGAAGCTTTCTTT.

The chain combines TRBV5-6 with TRBJ2-7; 9 positions agree with TRBD1. Germline CDR1 reads SGHDT; CDR2 reads YYEEEE. With 3 bases clipped from V and 2 bases from J, the junction kept 12 bases outside the gene matches. CDR3 length: 17 residues. DNA for the CDR3: TGTGCCAGCAGCTCCCCGGTTGGGACAGGGTCCCCCTACGAGCAGTACTTC. As protein: CASSSPVGTGSPYEQYF.

J is TRBJ2-7 and V is TRBV2, with 12 bases aligning to TRBD2. Germline CDR1 is SNHLY and CDR2 is FYNNEI. This CDR3 has 12 amino acids. J gave up 5 bases and V 10 bases, and 3 bases lay outside the gene matches. The CDR3 nucleotides are TGTGCCACCAGACTAGCGGGAGACGAGCAGTACTTC. Its protein product is CATRLAGDEQYF.

The V gene is TRBV5-1, the J gene TRBJ1-6, with 9 positions matching TRBD1. CDR1 is SGHRS and CDR2 is YFSETQ in the germline V gene. V gave up 0 bases and J gave up 10 bases; unmatched junction bases: 8. This CDR3 contains 16 residues. The CDR3, as DNA: TGCGCCAGCAGCTTGGCGGACAGGGGAAGATGGTCACCCCTCCACTTT. This translates into CASSLADRGRWSPLHF. Looking up the rest from reference TRBV5-1 and TRBJ1-6 gives the full variable domain: KAGVTQTPRYLIKTRGQQVTLSCSPISGHRSVSWYQQTPGQGLQFLFEYFSETQRNKGNFPGRFSGRQFSNSRSEMNVSTLELGDSALYLCASSLADRGRWSPLHFGNGTRLTVT.

The chain recombines TRBV28 with TRBJ2-1, with 8 bases that match TRBD2. Germline CDR1 and CDR2: MDHEN and SYDVKM. The CDR3 runs to 17 residues. V lost 7 bases and J lost 8; bases outside the gene matches: 19. The CDR3 DNA follows: TGTGCCAGCAAAAACGGACTAGCCCGGGAGGAAGAGGATGAGCAGTTCTTC. Residues: CASKNGLAREEEDEQFF.

The rearrangement links TRBV18 to TRBJ1-1; a weak D match, TRBD1 (6 bases). The CDR3 contains 15 residues. CDR1 is KGHSH and CDR2 is LQKENI in the germline V gene. V was clipped by 3 bases and J by 1 base, with 12 bases between them. CDR3 loop: CASSPLDSRNTEAFF. CDR3 nucleotide sequence: TGTGCCAGCTCACCCTTGGACAGCAGGAACACTGAAGCTTTCTTT.

The chain has TRBV5-4 and TRBJ2-7; 16 bases align to TRBD2. Germline-derived CDR1 and CDR2 are SGHNT and YYREEE (reference sequence). V trimming: 5 bases; J trimming: 2 bases; junction bases outside the gene matches: 7. CDR3 length: 17 amino acids. CDR3 loop: CASRGTSGREGPYEQYF. CDR3 nucleotides: TGTGCCAGCAGAGGGACTAGCGGGAGGGAAGGACCCTACGAGCAGTACTTC. The complete variable domain, with remaining parts taken from reference TRBV5-4 and TRBJ2-7, reads ETGVTQSPTHLIKTRGQQVTLRCSSQSGHNTVSWYQQALGQGPQFIFQYYREEENGRGNFPPRFSGLQFPNYSSELNVNALELDDSALYLCASRGTSGREGPYEQYFGPGTRLTVT.

The rearrangement links TRBV6-5 to TRBJ1-5, with D perhaps matching TRBD1 (5 bases). There are 13 residues in the CDR3. V lost 8 bases and J 2 bases, leaving 10 bases between the germline ends. CDR1 and CDR2 (germline): MNHEY, SVGAGI. The CDR3 protein is CASGGVGNQPQHF. The CDR3 nucleotides are TGTGCCAGCGGGGGGGTCGGCAATCAGCCCCAGCATTTT.

This chain connects TRBV21-1 to TRBJ2-1; the DNA was not compared with TRBD2, the D call given in the table. TRBV21-1 is assigned pseudogene status. The CDR3 consists of 16 residues. Here the CDR3 reads CASSRTEGHSYNEQFF. The CDR3 DNA sequence: TGTGCCAGCAGCCGGACCGAGGGCCACTCCTACAATGAGCAGTTCTTC.

This chain connects TRBV7-9 to TRBJ2-1, with TRBD2 identical over 13 bases. The CDR3 runs to 18 residues. V gave up 2 bases and J gave up 1 base; unmatched junction bases: 5. From germline, CDR1 is SEHNR and CDR2 FQNEAQ (reference sequence). DNA for the CDR3: TGTGCCAGCAGCTTACCGGGACTAGCGGGACTATCCTACAATGAGCAGTTCTTC. Translation gives CASSLPGLAGLSYNEQFF.

The chain employs TRBV5-1 and TRBJ1-3; no firm D call. V shed 0 bases and J shed 3 bases, with 10 bases lying between them. The CDR3 runs 15 residues. CDR1 and CDR2 (germline): SGHRS, YFSETQ. The CDR3 bases are TGCGCCAGCAGCTTGGCCGGCGGGAGTGGAAACACCATATATTTT. The encoded protein is CASSLAGGSGNTIYF.

CDR3 protein: CASSPGLAGDNEQFF. CDR3 in DNA: TGTGCCAGCAGCCCGGGACTAGCGGGGGACAATGAGCAGTTCTTC. This chain connects TRBV7-9 to TRBJ2-1; 14 nucleotides line up with TRBD2. The germline V gene encodes CDR1 SEHNR and CDR2 FQNEAQ (reference sequence). This CDR3 comprises 15 residues. The V gene end was trimmed by 5 bases and the J gene end by 5 bases; junction bases not matched to a gene: 2.